Only a few counts were recorded for the clone carrying this T cell receptor beta chain. Its matching antigen is unknown. Trimming cost V 1 base and J 8 bases; bases outside gene matches: 8. CDR1 and CDR2 (germline): MGHRA, YSYEKL. CDR3 length equals 16 residues. The sequenced template was cDNA made from the entire isolated RNA. Assay used: immunoSEQ multiplex PCR; TCRdb lists only in-frame clones, some missing. The table shows some 370,000 clones, with 8% to 10% occurring only once. This record comes from a study of beta chain features in type 1 diabetes. Turning to the study itself: Cells sorted and examined across all samples totaled 85 million to 110 million.

Whole-study findings and limits: When Type 1 diabetes patients were examined, their TCRB CDR3s proved moderately but significantly shorter in all four CD4+ subsets.

Every donor had blood drawn once into heparin, around 120 mL on average. Sorting that relied on CD45RO/CCR7/CD25/CD127/CD95/CD27 yielded CD4+ naive, central memory, regulatory and stem cell-like memory cells. Sort purity for all populations was recorded as exceeding 98%. The chain carries TRBV4-1 and TRBJ1-2; 12 nucleotides agree with TRBD1. The receptor's source is a man aged 25 to 45 with type 1 diabetes. The sequenced sample was central memory CD4+ T cells from blood. In DNA, the CDR3 is TGCGCCAGCAGCCAAGGTCCGGGACAGGGGGCGCGAGGCTACACCTTC. Translated, it gives CASSQGPGQGARGYTF.